This TCR beta chain was observed in a study of CD8 T cells in Susac syndrome. The CDR3 contains 14 residues. CDR1 is SQVTM and CDR2 is ANQGSEA in the germline V gene. Comments on this clonotype: Compared with germline, one end of the junction differs, possibly owing to a read error.

A quantity of about 0.5 to 1 ug RNA underwent reverse transcription using random hexamers. An immunoSEQ multiplex PCR amplified TCR beta CDR3 over 54 Vbeta and 13 Jbeta. TCRdb reprocessed the immunoSEQ multiplex PCR reads with MiXCR, giving one entry per CDR3 protein. The sample has under 200,000 distinct CDR3 sequences, approximately 95% seen once. Sequencing targeted TCR beta in T cells from blood (CD8+ and CD4+). Controls were healthy donors chosen to match patients in age and sex. This chain links TRBV29-1 with TRBJ2-3; TRBD2 is a possible D gene (6 bases). The receptor was derived from a human donor in good health. The specimen was CD4+ T cells from PBMCs. This CDR3 is CSQGGPPRTHTQYF. Written as DNA, the CDR3 is TGCAGCCAAGGAGGGCCTCCGCGCACACATACGCAGTATTTT.